This T cell receptor beta chain was sequenced for a study of T cell responses to AZD1222 COVID-19 vaccine. In the case of this clone: Antigen: not known.

The table came from immunoSEQ multiplex PCR; TCRdb's copy has only in-frame clones and leaves some out. The top ten hold 1.5% to 2% of the sample, which has over 110,000 clones, about nine tenths seen once. Study-wide points: Every sample of the repertoires postdated the peak T cell response.

Germline V gene lookup returns CDR1 KGHSH and CDR2 LQKENI. The trim removed 3 bases at V and 3 bases at J, leaving 3 bases unmatched. This CDR3 region has 15 residues. Sample: peripheral blood, taken 28 days after the second AZD1222 dose. The rearrangement joins TRBV18 to TRBJ2-2, with TRBD1 matching 8 bases. The receptor's source is an adult who received the AZD1222 COVID-19 vaccine. CDR3 sequence reads: CASSPRGLDTGELFF. Here the CDR3 DNA reads TGTGCCAGCTCACCCAGGGGGCTAGACACCGGGGAGCTGTTTTTT.